Shown below are 11 T cell receptor beta chains from a single sample sequenced in a study of T cell clonality in common variable immunodeficiency. Sequencing was performed with immunoSEQ multiplex PCR; in TCRdb, only in-frame clones are kept and a portion is missing. Recorded here are about 81,000 clones, none singletons. Sequencing was done on a sample of peripheral blood mononuclear cells. These receptors came from a person aged 18 to 75 in good health.

At least ten counts were recorded for this clone. With the read ending 3 residues before the CDR3 end, the germline J gene is used to fill in that end. V gene TRBV10-1 combines with J gene TRBJ2-2, with 10 bases matching TRBD2. The CDR3 extends over 17 amino acids. CDR1 and CDR2 (germline): WNHNN, SYGVQD (reference sequence). V trimming: 0 bases; J trimming: 6 bases; junction bases outside the gene matches: 7. Partial CDR3 DNA: TGCGCCAGCAGTGAGTCGCCGACCGGGACTAGCGCCGGGGAG. Residues: CASSESPTGTSAGE. Given in full, the CDR3 is CASSESPTGTSAGELFF.

This clone was recorded many times. The CDR3 end is not reached by the read, which stops 3 residues before it; the germline J gene fills it in. The chain carries TRBV29-1 and TRBJ1-1, with 11 bases aligning to TRBD1. This CDR3 comprises 14 residues. Germline trimming cut 3 bases from V and 4 bases from J; bases unmatched to any gene: 4. Germline values: CDR1 SQVTM, CDR2 ANQGSEA. This CDR3 reads CSVEIGTGGTEAFF. The DNA read from the CDR3 is TGCAGCGTTGAGATCGGGACAGGGGGCACTGAA. Filled out from reference TRBV29-1 and TRBJ1-1, the complete variable domain reads SAVISQKPSRDICQRGTSLTIQCQVDSQVTMMFWYRQQPGQSLTLIATANQGSEATYESGFVIDKFPISRPNLTFSTLTVSNMSPEDSSIYLCSVEIGTGGTEAFFGQGTRLTVV.

There are a few counts of this clone. With the read ending 3 residues before the CDR3 end, the germline J gene is used to fill in that end. This chain links TRBV7-2 with TRBJ2-5; 7 bases match TRBD1. Germline loops: CDR1 SGHTA, CDR2 FQGNSA. The CDR3 spans 15 residues. V dropped 5 bases and J dropped 5; count of bases not matched to a gene: 11. The sequenced CDR3 bases are TGTGCCAGCAGCCCGCAGGGACAGTATCGGGAGACC. Amino acid sequence: CASSPQGQYRET. The entire CDR3 protein is CASSPQGQYRETQYF. The whole variable domain, filled in from reference TRBV7-2 and TRBJ2-5, reads GAGVSQSPSNKVTEKGKDVELRCDPISGHTALYWYRQSLGQGLEFLIYFQGNSAPDKSGLPSDRFSAERTGGSVSTLTIQRTQQEDSAVYLCASSPQGQYRETQYFGPGTRLLVL.

This clone was seen many times. The DNA ends 3 residues before the CDR3 does, and the rest of the CDR3 is filled in from the germline J gene. The rearrangement joins TRBV9 to TRBJ2-3; 9 bases align to TRBD1. The length of the CDR3 is 15 residues. J gave up 4 bases and V 4 bases, and 7 bases lay outside the gene matches. Germline CDR1 reads SGDLS; CDR2 reads YYNGEE. The CDR3 reads CASSKLGQGPDTQYF. The CDR3 bases that were read are TGTGCCAGCAGCAAGTTGGGACAGGGACCAGATACG.

This clone was counted many times. The CDR3 end is not reached by the read, which stops 3 residues before it; the germline J gene fills it in. This chain connects TRBV6-2 or TRBV6-3 to TRBJ2-7, with TRBD1 identical over 8 bases. CDR1 is MNHEY and CDR2 is SVGEGT in the germline V gene. The junction had 6 bases not matched to a gene; V was cut back by 5 bases and J by 3 bases. The CDR3 is 14 residues long. This chain's CDR3 is CASSVGQGNYEQYF. The CDR3 bases that were read are TGTGCCAGCAGTGTCGGACAGGGTAACTACGAG.

This clone was found many times. The sequenced CDR3 bases are TGTGCCAGTATCCCAACTCCCCGGGACAGGGTCCCCAAGGGGTCCTACAATGAG. It encodes CASIPTPRDRVPKGSYNE. The whole CDR3 protein reads CASIPTPRDRVPKGSYNEQFF. The chain links TRBV19 to TRBJ2-1; 9 bases are shared with TRBD1. The read is 3 residues too short to cover the CDR3 end, so that end is filled in from the germline J gene. The CDR3 covers 21 residues. J gave up 1 base and V 7 bases, and 23 bases lay outside the gene matches. Germline-derived CDR1 and CDR2 are LNHDA and SQIVND (reference sequence).

The table lists this clone with many counts. The chain's CDR3 is CSASWGQRNTEAFF. CDR3 DNA (partial): TGCAGTGCTAGCTGGGGACAGAGGAACACTGAA. The chain combines TRBV20-1 with TRBJ1-1; 7 bases line up with TRBD1. The CDR3 extends 3 residues past the end of the read, so its final part is completed from the germline J gene. The CDR3 loop spans 14 amino acids. The germline V gene has CDR1 DFQATT and CDR2 SNEGSKA (reference sequence). V gave up 3 bases and J gave up 1 base; unmatched junction bases: 5.

In this sample, this clone turned up many times. Sequencing ends 3 residues short of the CDR3 end; the germline J gene provides the rest. The rearrangement uses TRBV10-1 and TRBJ2-7; TRBD2 aligns across 7 bases. Per germline, CDR1 WNHNN and CDR2 SYGVQD (reference sequence). There are 17 residues in the CDR3. J gave up 2 bases and V 2 bases, and 12 bases lay outside the gene matches. This CDR3 reads CASSEIGTTLFAYEQYF. The DNA read from the CDR3 is TGCGCCAGCAGTGAGATAGGGACTACCCTCTTCGCCTACGAG.

A remark on this clone: From the germline J gene comes the end of the CDR3, since the read stops 3 residues before it. The rearrangement joins TRBV11-2 to TRBJ2-3; 11 bases fit TRBD2. The junction had 0 bases not matched to a gene; V was cut back by 1 base and J by 3 bases. The CDR3 runs to 15 residues. The germline V gene encodes CDR1 SGHAT and CDR2 FQNNGV. The covered CDR3 bases are TGTGCCAGCAGCTTAGTAGCGGGAGGGACAGATACG. It specifies CASSLVAGGTDT. The CDR3 in full is CASSLVAGGTDTQYF.

This clone was seen repeatedly, ten times or more. The read finishes 3 residues shy of the CDR3 end, and the germline J gene is used to complete it. V is TRBV7-9 and J is TRBJ1-2; the match to TRBD1 covers 10 bases. The V and J ends lost 5 bases and 6 bases, in that order; junction bases with no gene match: 6. CDR1 and CDR2 (germline): SEHNR, FQNEAQ (reference sequence). The CDR3 totals 14 residues. Incomplete CDR3 DNA: TGTGCCAGCAGCCCCGGGACAGGGGATGATGGC. Amino acids: CASSPGTGDDG. The CDR3 in full is CASSPGTGDDGYTF.

This clone was detected ten times or more. Sequencing ends 3 residues short of the CDR3 end; the germline J gene provides the rest. This chain connects TRBV6-2 or TRBV6-3 to TRBJ2-7, with D uncertain. The CDR3 consists of 11 residues. The germline V gene encodes CDR1 MNHEY and CDR2 SVGEGT. The germline V and J ends were trimmed by 4 bases and 6 bases, with 7 bases remaining between them. CDR3 sequence reads: CASSFRSEQYF. The part of the CDR3 DNA that was read is TGTGCCAGCAGTTTCAGGAGCGAG.